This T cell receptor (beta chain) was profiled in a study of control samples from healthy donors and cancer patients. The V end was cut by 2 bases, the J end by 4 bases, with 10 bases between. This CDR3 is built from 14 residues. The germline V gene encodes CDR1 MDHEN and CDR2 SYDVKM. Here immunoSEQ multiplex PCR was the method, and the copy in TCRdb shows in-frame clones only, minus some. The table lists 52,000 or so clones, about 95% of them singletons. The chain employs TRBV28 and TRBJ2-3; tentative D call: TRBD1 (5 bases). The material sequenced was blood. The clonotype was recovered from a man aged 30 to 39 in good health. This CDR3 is CASSLKGQADTQYF. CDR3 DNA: TGTGCCAGCAGTTTAAAGGGGCAGGCAGATACGCAGTATTTT.